This record looks at one TCR beta chain sequence and its context. Profiled with immunoSEQ multiplex PCR; TCRdb holds only in-frame clones, not every one. The sample holds tens of thousands of clones, 88% seen once. The data belong to a study of OX40 agonist ivuxolimab in advanced cancers. Trimming took 0 bases from V and 1 from J; bases not matched to a gene: 1. The CDR3 has 16 residues. The germline V gene encodes CDR1 KGHSH and CDR2 LQKENI. The receptor comes from an adult with an advanced solid tumor such as melanoma, head and neck, liver or kidney cancer. The chain recombines TRBV18 with TRBJ2-2; TRBD1 matches at 8 bases. This material consisted of CD4+ or CD8+ T cells sorted from blood, taken in a trial of the OX40 agonist ivuxolimab. CDR3 nucleotide sequence: TGTGCCAGCTCACCACCGACAGGGGTGAACACCGGGGAGCTGTTTTTT. As protein: CASSPPTGVNTGELFF.